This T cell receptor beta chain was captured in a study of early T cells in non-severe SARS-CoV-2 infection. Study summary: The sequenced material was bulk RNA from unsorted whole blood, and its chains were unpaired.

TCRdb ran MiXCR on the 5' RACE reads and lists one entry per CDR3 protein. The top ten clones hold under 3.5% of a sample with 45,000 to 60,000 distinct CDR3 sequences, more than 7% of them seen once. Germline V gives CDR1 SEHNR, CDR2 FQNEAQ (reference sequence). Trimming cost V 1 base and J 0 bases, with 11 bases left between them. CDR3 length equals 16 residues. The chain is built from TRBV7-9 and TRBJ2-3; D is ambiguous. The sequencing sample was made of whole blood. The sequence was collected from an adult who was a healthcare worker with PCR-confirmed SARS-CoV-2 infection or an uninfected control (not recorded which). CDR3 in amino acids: CASSLGIGPSTDTQYF. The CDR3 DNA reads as TGTGCCAGCAGCTTAGGAATAGGCCCTAGCACAGATACGCAGTATTTT.